The entry that follows covers one TCR beta chain sequence. Antigen: not known. Germline CDR1 and CDR2: KGHSH and LQKENI. This CDR3 has 15 amino acids. Trimming removed 2 bases from V and 2 bases from J; junction bases left unmatched: 5. Exclusion of patients followed from uncontrolled infection, other autoimmune disease, pregnancy or lactation. Clinical symptoms, serum thyroxine, TRAb, thyroid ultrasound and orbital computed tomography informed diagnoses. The entry originates in a study of T cells in Graves' hyperthyroidism and ophthalmopathy. Study-wide results and limits: A model built on 13 V-J features separated ophthalmopathy from stable hyperthyroidism. Most thyroid clonotypes expanded above 0.001 appeared in blood too.

Researchers took RNA transcripts and amplified the TCR beta CDR3 regions from them. Using the HTBI primer set, a first-round RT-PCR was run on the TCR CDR3. Using its own MiXCR run on the multiplex PCR reads, TCRdb lists one record per CDR3 protein. The data show roughly 570,000 distinct CDR3 sequences, approximately 44% seen once. The sample consisted of peripheral blood or thyroid tissue (not recorded which). The clonotype comes from a woman under 30 with Graves' hyperthyroidism. The chain has TRBV18 and TRBJ2-7; 8 positions agree with TRBD1. CDR3 nucleotides: TGTGCCAGCTCACCATGGGACAGGAGTACCTACGAGCAGTACTTC. Translated: CASSPWDRSTYEQYF.